These 10 T cell receptor beta chains were sequenced from one sample in a study of PD-1 blockade in classical Hodgkin lymphoma. Relapses following autologous stem cell transplantation were seen in all patients, with brentuximab vedotin exposure varying. Using immunoSEQ multiplex PCR, the repertoire was profiled, and TCRdb retains in-frame clones only, with some absent. Here the sample spans 90,000 to 100,000 clones, roughly 89% being singletons. The input for sequencing was peripheral blood mononuclear cells (PBMCs), taken before the second cycle of nivolumab. Receptor source: a human donor with classical Hodgkin lymphoma.

The chain joins TRBV5-8 to TRBJ2-1, with TRBD2 as a possible D gene (5 bases). Germline V lookup: CDR1 SGHTS, CDR2 YDEGEE. V was clipped by 4 bases and J by 15 bases, with 14 bases between them. The CDR3 consists of 11 residues. Here the CDR3 reads CASSQDRDPFF. The CDR3 region has the DNA TGTGCCAGCAGCCAAGATCGGGATCCGTTCTTC.

The V call is TRBV10-3, the J call TRBJ2-7; no reliable D call. CDR3 size: 12 residues. With 5 bases removed from V and 6 bases from J, the gap between germline ends came to 11 bases. Germline V gives CDR1 ENHRY, CDR2 SYGVKD. This CDR3 is CAISPPLGEQYF. In DNA form, the CDR3 reads TGTGCCATCAGTCCTCCTTTGGGCGAGCAGTACTTC.

This clone was detected once. The chain joins TRBV29-1 to TRBJ2-3; D not certain. The germline V and J ends were trimmed by 6 bases and 0 bases, with 10 bases remaining between them. Germline-derived CDR1 and CDR2 are SQVTM and ANQGSEA. The CDR3 is 13 residues long. DNA of the CDR3: TGCAGCGTGGGTGCATTTAGCACAGATACGCAGTATTTT. It specifies CSVGAFSTDTQYF.

This chain connects TRBV28 to TRBJ1-4; TRBD1 matches 9 bases. The CDR3 spans 14 residues. The V gene end was trimmed by 7 bases and the J gene end by 12 bases; junction bases not matched to a gene: 12. Germline loops: CDR1 MDHEN, CDR2 SYDVKM. In DNA, the CDR3 is TGTGCCAGCAATACCGGGACAGGGCTTTATGAACTGTTTTTT. It specifies CASNTGTGLYELFF. The complete variable domain, with remaining parts taken from reference TRBV28 and TRBJ1-4, reads DVKVTQSSRYLVKRTGEKVFLECVQDMDHENMFWYRQDPGLGLRLIYFSYDVKMKEKGDIPEGYSVSREKKERFSLILESASTNQTSMYLCASNTGTGLYELFFGSGTQLSVL.

The CDR3 spells CAWAGTGNSYEQYF. The CDR3 DNA reads TGTGCCTGGGCCGGGACAGGGAATTCCTACGAGCAGTACTTC. The chain couples TRBV30 to TRBJ2-7; 9 bases line up with TRBD1. The trim removed 5 bases at V and 1 base at J, leaving 6 bases unmatched. The CDR3 runs to 14 residues. CDR1 is GTSNPN, CDR2 SVGIG, per germline (reference sequence).

The chain uses TRBV7-6 and TRBJ2-6, with TRBD1 matching 8 bases. The CDR3 has 15 amino acids. Germline CDR1 SGHVS, CDR2 FNYEAQ. Unmatched junction bases numbered 3, after V lost 4 bases and J lost 4 bases. The CDR3 DNA reads as TGTGCCAGCAGCTGGACAGGGTTCGGGGCCAACGTCCTGACTTTC. Translation gives CASSWTGFGANVLTF.

CDR3 protein: CASHGLAGNANTGELFF. CDR3 in DNA: TGCGCCAGCCACGGACTAGCGGGCAACGCGAACACCGGGGAGCTGTTTTTT. The chain recombines TRBV5-1 with TRBJ2-2; TRBD2 aligns across 11 bases. The trim removed 7 bases at V and 0 bases at J, leaving 8 bases unmatched. The CDR3 sequence is 17 residues long. Germline loops: CDR1 SGHRS, CDR2 YFSETQ.

The chain combines TRBV7-9 with TRBJ1-4; 8 nucleotides agree with TRBD1. V lost 5 bases and J lost 4; bases outside the gene matches: 9. Looked up from germline, CDR1 is SEHNR and CDR2 is FQNEAQ (reference sequence). The CDR3 has 16 amino acids. The CDR3 region is CASSRAMTGDNEKLFF. The CDR3 bases are TGTGCCAGCAGCCGCGCCATGACAGGGGATAATGAAAAACTGTTTTTT.

V usage is TRBV5-4 and J usage is TRBJ2-7; D possibly corresponds to TRBD2 (6 bases). Trimming removed 4 bases from V and 0 bases from J, with 8 bases in between. The CDR3 contains 13 residues. CDR1 and CDR2 from the germline V gene are SGHNT and YYREEE (reference sequence). The CDR3 nucleotides read TGTGCCAGCAGCCCGGGAGCCTCCTACGAGCAGTACTTC. This encodes CASSPGASYEQYF.

This chain connects TRBV11-2 to TRBJ2-7; 8 bases agree with TRBD2. This CDR3 region has 12 residues. CDR1 SGHAT and CDR2 FQNNGV come from the germline V gene. V trimming: 8 bases; J trimming: 5 bases; junction bases outside the gene matches: 5. The DNA for the CDR3 is TGTGCCAGCGGGACTAGTTTTAACGAGCAGTACTTC. It yields the protein CASGTSFNEQYF. The whole variable domain, remainder taken from reference TRBV11-2 and TRBJ2-7, is EAGVAQSPRYKIIEKRQSVAFWCNPISGHATLYWYQQILGQGPKLLIQFQNNGVVDDSQLPKDRFSAERLKGVDSTLKIQPAKLEDSAVYLCASGTSFNEQYFGPGTRLTVT.